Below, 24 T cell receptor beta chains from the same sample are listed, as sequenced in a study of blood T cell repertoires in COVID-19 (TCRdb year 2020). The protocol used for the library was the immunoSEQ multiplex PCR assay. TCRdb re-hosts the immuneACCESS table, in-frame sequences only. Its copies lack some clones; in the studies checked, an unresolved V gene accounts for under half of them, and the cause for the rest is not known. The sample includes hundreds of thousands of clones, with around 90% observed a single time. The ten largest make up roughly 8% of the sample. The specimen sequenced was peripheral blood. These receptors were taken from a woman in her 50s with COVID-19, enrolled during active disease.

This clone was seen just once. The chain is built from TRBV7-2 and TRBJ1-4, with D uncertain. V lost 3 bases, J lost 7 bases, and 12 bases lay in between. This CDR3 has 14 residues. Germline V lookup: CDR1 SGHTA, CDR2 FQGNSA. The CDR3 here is CASSFPGFPEKLFF. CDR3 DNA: TGTGCCAGCAGCTTCCCAGGATTTCCTGAAAAACTGTTTTTT.

The CDR3 region is CASSLPVQGGGTEAFF. In nucleotides, the CDR3 is TGTGCCAGCAGCCTCCCGGTGCAGGGAGGGGGAACTGAAGCTTTCTTT. V is TRBV7-2 and J is TRBJ1-1; weak D call: TRBD1 (6 bases). This CDR3 region has 16 residues. Looked up from germline, CDR1 is SGHTA and CDR2 is FQGNSA. V was pared by 5 bases and J by 5 bases, with 21 bases between.

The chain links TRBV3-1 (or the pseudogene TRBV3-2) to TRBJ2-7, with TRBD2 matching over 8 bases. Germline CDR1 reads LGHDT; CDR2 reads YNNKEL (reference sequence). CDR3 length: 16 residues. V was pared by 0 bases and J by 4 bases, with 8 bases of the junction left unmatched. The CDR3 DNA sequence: TGTGCCAGCAGCCAAGATCCTCAGGGACTAGTATACGAGCAGTACTTC. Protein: CASSQDPQGLVYEQYF.

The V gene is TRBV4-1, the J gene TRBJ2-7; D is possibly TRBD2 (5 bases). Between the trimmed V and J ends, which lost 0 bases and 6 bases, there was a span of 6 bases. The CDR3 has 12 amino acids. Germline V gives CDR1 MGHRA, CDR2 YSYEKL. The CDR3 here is CASSQDGGEQYF. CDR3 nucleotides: TGCGCCAGCAGCCAAGATGGAGGCGAGCAGTACTTC.

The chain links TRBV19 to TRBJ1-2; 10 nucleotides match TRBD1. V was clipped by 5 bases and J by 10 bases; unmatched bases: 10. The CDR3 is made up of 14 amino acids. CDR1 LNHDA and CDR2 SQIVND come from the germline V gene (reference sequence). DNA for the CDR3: TGTGCCAGTAGTCCGGATCCCGGGACAGGGGCCTACACCTTC. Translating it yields CASSPDPGTGAYTF.

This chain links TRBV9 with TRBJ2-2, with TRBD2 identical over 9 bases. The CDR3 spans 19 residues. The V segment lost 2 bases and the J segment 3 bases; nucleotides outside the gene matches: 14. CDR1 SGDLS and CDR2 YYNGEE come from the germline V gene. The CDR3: CASSVPRRAGGPDTGELFF. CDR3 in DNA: TGTGCCAGCAGCGTCCCCCGGCGGGCGGGGGGGCCGGACACCGGGGAGCTGTTTTTT.

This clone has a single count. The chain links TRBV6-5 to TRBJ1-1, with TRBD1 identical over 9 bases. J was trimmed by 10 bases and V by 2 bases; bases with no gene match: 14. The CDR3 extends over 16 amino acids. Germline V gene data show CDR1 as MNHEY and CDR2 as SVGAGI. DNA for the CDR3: TGTGCCAGCAGTTACCGTTCAGTCGAACAGGGGGCGCGAGCTTTCTTT. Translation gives CASSYRSVEQGARAFF.

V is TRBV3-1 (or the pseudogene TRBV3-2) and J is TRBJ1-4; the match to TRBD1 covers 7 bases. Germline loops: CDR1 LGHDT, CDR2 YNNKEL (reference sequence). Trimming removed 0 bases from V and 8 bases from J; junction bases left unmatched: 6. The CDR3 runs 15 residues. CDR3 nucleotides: TGTGCCAGCAGCCAAGATAGACAGGGTCGAGAAAAACTGTTTTTT. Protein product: CASSQDRQGREKLFF.

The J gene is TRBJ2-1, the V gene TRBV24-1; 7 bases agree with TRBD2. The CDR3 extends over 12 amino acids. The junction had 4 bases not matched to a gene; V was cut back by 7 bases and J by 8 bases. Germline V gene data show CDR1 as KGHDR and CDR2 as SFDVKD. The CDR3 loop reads CATSGTTDEQFF. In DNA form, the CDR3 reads TGTGCCACCAGCGGGACTACGGATGAGCAGTTCTTC.

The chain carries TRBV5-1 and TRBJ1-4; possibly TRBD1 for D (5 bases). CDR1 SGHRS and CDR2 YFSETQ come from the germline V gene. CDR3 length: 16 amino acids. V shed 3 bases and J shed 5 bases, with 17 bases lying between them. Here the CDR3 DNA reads TGCGCCAGCAGCTCATCCTTCGGGGGATCAAATGAAAAACTGTTTTTT. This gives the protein CASSSSFGGSNEKLFF.

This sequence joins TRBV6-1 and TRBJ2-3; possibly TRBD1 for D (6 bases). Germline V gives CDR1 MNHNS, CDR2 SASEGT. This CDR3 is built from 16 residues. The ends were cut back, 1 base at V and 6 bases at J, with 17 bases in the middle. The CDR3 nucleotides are TGTGCCAGCAGTGAAGAGCGGTGGGGGCCCAGGGATACGCAGTATTTT. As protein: CASSEERWGPRDTQYF.

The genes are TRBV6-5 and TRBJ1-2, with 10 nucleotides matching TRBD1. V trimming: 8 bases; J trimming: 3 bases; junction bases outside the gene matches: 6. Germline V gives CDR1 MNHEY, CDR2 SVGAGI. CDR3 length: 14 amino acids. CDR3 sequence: CASGGTGADYGYTF. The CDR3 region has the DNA TGTGCCAGCGGCGGGACAGGGGCCGACTATGGCTACACCTTC.

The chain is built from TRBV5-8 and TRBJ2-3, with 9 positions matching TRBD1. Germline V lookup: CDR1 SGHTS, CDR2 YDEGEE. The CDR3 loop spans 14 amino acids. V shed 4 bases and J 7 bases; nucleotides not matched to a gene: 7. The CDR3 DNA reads TGTGCCAGCAGCCCTGGACAGGGGATCCATACGCAGTATTTT. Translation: CASSPGQGIHTQYF.

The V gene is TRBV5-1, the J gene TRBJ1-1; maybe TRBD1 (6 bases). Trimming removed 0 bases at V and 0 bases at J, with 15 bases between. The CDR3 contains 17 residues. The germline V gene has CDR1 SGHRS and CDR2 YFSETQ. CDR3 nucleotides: TGCGCCAGCAGCTTGGGCCGGCGTGGACAGCTGAACACTGAAGCTTTCTTT. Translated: CASSLGRRGQLNTEAFF.

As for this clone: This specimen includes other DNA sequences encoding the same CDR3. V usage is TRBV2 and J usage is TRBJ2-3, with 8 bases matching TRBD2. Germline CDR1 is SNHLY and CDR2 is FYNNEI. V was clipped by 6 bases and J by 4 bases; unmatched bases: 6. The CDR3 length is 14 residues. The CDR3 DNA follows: TGTGCCAGCAGAGTTTCGCGGGGGGCAGATACGCAGTATTTT. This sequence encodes CASRVSRGADTQYF.

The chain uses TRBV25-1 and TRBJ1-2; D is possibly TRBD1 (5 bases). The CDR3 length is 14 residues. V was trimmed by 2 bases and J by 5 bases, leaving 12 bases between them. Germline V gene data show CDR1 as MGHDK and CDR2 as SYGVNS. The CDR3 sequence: CASSETRQIYGYTF. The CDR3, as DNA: TGTGCCAGCAGTGAAACCCGACAGATATATGGCTACACCTTC.

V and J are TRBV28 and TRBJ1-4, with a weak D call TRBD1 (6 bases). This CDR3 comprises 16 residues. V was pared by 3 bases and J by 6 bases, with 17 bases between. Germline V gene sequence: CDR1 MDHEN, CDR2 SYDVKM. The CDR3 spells CASSLWSDSRHEKLFF. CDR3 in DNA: TGTGCCAGCAGTTTGTGGTCGGACAGCCGACATGAAAAACTGTTTTTT.

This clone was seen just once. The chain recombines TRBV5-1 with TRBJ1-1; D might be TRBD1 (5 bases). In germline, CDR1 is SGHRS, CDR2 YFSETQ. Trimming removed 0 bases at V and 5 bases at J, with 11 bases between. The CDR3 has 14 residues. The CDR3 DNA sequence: TGCGCCAGCAGCTTGGCAGGGATCCGTACTGAAGCTTTCTTT. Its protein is CASSLAGIRTEAFF.

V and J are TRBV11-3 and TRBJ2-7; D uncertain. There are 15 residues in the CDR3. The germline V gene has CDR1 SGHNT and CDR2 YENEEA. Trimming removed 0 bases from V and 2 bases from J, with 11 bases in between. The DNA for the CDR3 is TGTGCCAGCAGCTTAGATCCTACAGCTCCCTACGAGCAGTACTTC. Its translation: CASSLDPTAPYEQYF.

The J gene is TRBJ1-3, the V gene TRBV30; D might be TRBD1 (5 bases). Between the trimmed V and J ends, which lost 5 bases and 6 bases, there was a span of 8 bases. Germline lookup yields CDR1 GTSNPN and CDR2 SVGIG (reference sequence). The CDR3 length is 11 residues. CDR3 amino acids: CAWGRVNTIYF. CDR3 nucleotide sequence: TGTGCCTGGGGCAGGGTAAACACCATATATTTT.

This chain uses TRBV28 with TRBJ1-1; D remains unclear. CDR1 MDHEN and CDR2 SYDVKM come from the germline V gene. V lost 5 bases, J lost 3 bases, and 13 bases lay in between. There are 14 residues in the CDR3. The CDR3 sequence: CASSPSWSHTEAFF. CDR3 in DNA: TGTGCCAGCAGTCCTAGTTGGTCACACACTGAAGCTTTCTTT.

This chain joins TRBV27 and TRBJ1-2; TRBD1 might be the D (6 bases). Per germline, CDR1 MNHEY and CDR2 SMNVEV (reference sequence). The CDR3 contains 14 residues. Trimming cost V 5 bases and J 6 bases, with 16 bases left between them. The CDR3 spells CASSQAGELHGYTF. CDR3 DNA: TGTGCCAGCAGTCAAGCAGGGGAGCTTCATGGCTACACCTTC.

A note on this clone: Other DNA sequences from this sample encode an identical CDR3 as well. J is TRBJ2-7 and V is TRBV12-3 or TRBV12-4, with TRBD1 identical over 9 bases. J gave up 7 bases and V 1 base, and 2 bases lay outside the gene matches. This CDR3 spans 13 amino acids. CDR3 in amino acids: CASSLGTGAEQYF. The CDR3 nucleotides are TGTGCCAGCAGTTTAGGGACAGGGGCTGAGCAGTACTTC.

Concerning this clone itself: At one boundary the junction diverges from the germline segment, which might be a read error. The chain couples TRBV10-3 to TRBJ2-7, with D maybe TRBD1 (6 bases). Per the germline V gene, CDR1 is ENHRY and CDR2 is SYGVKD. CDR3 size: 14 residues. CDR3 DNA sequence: TGTGCCACCAGTGAGCAGGGGCCGTCCTACGAGCAGTACTTC. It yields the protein CATSEQGPSYEQYF.